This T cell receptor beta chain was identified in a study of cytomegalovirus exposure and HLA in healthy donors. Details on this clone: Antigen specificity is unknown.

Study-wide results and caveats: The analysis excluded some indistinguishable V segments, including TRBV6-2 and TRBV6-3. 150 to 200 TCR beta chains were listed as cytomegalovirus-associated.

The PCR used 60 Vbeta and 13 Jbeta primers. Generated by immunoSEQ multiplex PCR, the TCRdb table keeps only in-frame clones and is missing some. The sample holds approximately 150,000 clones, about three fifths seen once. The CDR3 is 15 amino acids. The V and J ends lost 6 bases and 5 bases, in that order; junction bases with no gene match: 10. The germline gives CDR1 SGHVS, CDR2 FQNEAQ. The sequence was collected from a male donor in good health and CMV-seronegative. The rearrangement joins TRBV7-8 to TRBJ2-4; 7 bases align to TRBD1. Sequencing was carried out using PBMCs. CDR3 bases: TGTGCCAGCAGGACTTCCAGGGGGATCGAAAACATTCAGTACTTC. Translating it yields CASRTSRGIENIQYF.